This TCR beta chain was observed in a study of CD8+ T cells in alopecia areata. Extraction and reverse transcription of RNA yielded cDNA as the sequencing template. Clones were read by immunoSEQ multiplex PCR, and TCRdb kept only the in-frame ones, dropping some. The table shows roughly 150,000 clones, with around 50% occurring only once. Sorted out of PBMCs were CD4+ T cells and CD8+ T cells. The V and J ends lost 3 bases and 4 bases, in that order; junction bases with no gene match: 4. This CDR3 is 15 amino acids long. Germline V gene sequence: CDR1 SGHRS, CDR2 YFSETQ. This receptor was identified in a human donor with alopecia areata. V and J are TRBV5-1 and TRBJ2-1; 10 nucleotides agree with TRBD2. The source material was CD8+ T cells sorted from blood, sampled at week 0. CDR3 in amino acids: CASSYSGGLYNEQFF. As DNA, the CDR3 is TGCGCCAGCAGCTATAGCGGGGGGCTATACAATGAGCAGTTCTTC.